One and the same sample provided the 28 T cell receptor beta chains below, sequenced in a study of T cell responses to AZD1222 COVID-19 vaccine. Sequenced by immunoSEQ multiplex PCR; TCRdb stores in-frame clones only, minus some. The table shows some 150,000 clones, with around 89% occurring only once. The sample consisted of peripheral blood, taken on day 0 of AZD1222 vaccination. The receptors derive from an adult in good health.

V and J are TRBV24-1 and TRBJ1-2; D is ambiguous. The length of the CDR3 is 11 residues. Trimming cost V 9 bases and J 8 bases, with 12 bases left between them. In germline, CDR1 is KGHDR, CDR2 SFDVKD. The CDR3 region has the DNA TGTGCCACCCAAGGGTCCGGCGGCTACACCTTC. It is translated as CATQGSGGYTF.

The CDR3, as DNA: TGTGCCAGCAGCTCACAGGGTCTCGGCAATCAGCCCCAGCATTTT. It is translated as CASSSQGLGNQPQHF. The V and J genes are TRBV7-9 and TRBJ1-5, with D perhaps matching TRBD1 (6 bases). The CDR3 runs to 15 residues. Trimming removed 4 bases at V and 2 bases at J, with 12 bases between. The germline gives CDR1 SEHNR, CDR2 FQNEAQ (reference sequence).

J is TRBJ2-7 and V is TRBV7-2; D call uncertain. This CDR3 has 11 amino acids. Germline values: CDR1 SGHTA, CDR2 FQGNSA. Trimming took off 1 base at V and 3 bases at J, with 1 base between the two ends. The CDR3 DNA sequence: TGTGCCAGCAGCTTAGTCTACGAGCAGTACTTC. This translates into CASSLVYEQYF.

The V gene is TRBV4-3, the J gene TRBJ2-3; no clear D gene. Germline loops: CDR1 LGHNA, CDR2 YSLEER. This CDR3 region has 15 residues. With 0 bases removed from V and 3 bases from J, the gap between germline ends came to 10 bases. The CDR3: CASSQDLGNTDTQYF. CDR3 in DNA: TGCGCCAGCAGCCAAGACTTGGGGAATACAGATACGCAGTATTTT.

The rearrangement uses TRBV12-3 or TRBV12-4 and TRBJ2-7; the match to TRBD2 covers 7 bases. The CDR3 sequence is 13 residues long. V was clipped by 6 bases and J by 4 bases; unmatched bases: 6. Here the CDR3 reads CASRGGATYEQYF. The CDR3 bases are TGTGCCAGCAGGGGAGGGGCTACGTACGAGCAGTACTTC.

V gene TRBV5-1 combines with J gene TRBJ1-2; D call uncertain. The CDR3 length is 11 residues. In germline, CDR1 is SGHRS, CDR2 YFSETQ. The germline V and J ends were trimmed by 8 bases and 5 bases, with 10 bases remaining between them. The CDR3 DNA reads as TGCGCCAGTCGTGGGAATTATGGCTACACCTTC. Translation gives CASRGNYGYTF.

This chain uses TRBV7-9 with TRBJ2-7, with 11 bases lining up with TRBD1. Trimming removed 7 bases from V and 3 bases from J; junction bases left unmatched: 5. The germline V gene has CDR1 SEHNR and CDR2 FQNEAQ (reference sequence). The CDR3 sequence is 14 residues long. The CDR3 here is CASNSGQGDYEQYF. In DNA, the CDR3 is TGTGCCAGCAACTCGGGACAGGGGGACTACGAGCAGTACTTC.

The chain couples TRBV2 to TRBJ2-7; tentatively, D is TRBD1 (6 bases). Per germline, CDR1 SNHLY and CDR2 FYNNEI. The CDR3 spans 16 residues. Trimming left V 2 bases short and J 5 bases short, with 19 bases between. CDR3 protein: CASSELWGPENDEQYF. CDR3 nucleotides: TGTGCCAGCAGTGAATTATGGGGGCCCGAGAACGACGAGCAGTACTTC.

CDR3 coding DNA: TGTGCCAGTAGCAACCCCCGGGACAGGGGAGGAGAAAAACTGTTTTTT. It is translated as CASSNPRDRGGEKLFF. The chain joins TRBV19 to TRBJ1-4; 10 bases map to TRBD1. This CDR3 has 16 amino acids. V gave up 6 bases and J gave up 8 bases; unmatched junction bases: 12. The germline CDR1 and CDR2 sequences are LNHDA and SQIVND (reference sequence).

V and J are TRBV6-4 and TRBJ1-6; maybe TRBD1 (6 bases). V was cut by 8 bases and J by 7 bases, with 15 bases left in between. Germline CDR1 is MRHNA and CDR2 is SNTAGT. CDR3 length equals 14 residues. CDR3 residues: CASSKGQPNSPLHF. In DNA form, the CDR3 reads TGTGCCAGCTCAAAAGGACAGCCGAATTCACCCCTCCACTTT.

The chain carries TRBV18 and TRBJ1-5; D is perhaps TRBD1 (5 bases). Germline V gives CDR1 KGHSH, CDR2 LQKENI. The CDR3 sequence is 15 residues long. V lost 3 bases, J lost 1 base, and 10 bases lay in between. The CDR3 sequence: CASSPGAGSNQPQHF. DNA for the CDR3: TGTGCCAGCTCACCCGGGGCAGGGAGCAATCAGCCCCAGCATTTT. The full variable domain, rest sourced from reference TRBV18 and TRBJ1-5, is NAGVMQNPRHLVRRRGQEARLRCSPMKGHSHVYWYRQLPEEGLKFMVYLQKENIIDESGMPKERFSAEFPKEGPSILRIQQVVRGDSAAYFCASSPGAGSNQPQHFGDGTRLSIL.

The chain couples TRBV6-2 or TRBV6-3 to TRBJ1-5; D unresolved. V was trimmed by 1 base and J by 4 bases, leaving 11 bases between them. The CDR3 consists of 15 residues. Germline-derived CDR1 and CDR2 are MNHEY and SVGEGT. The CDR3 spells CASSYFGAANQPQHF. DNA of the CDR3: TGTGCCAGCAGTTACTTCGGCGCAGCTAATCAGCCCCAGCATTTT.

This clone showed up just a few times. The chain carries TRBV6-5 and TRBJ1-4; D uncertain. The germline gives CDR1 MNHEY, CDR2 SVGAGI. Trimming stripped 2 bases from V and 3 bases from J, with 10 bases between. CDR3 length equals 15 residues. This CDR3 reads CASSYDGQSNEKLFF. Here the CDR3 DNA reads TGTGCCAGCAGTTACGACGGTCAATCTAATGAAAAACTGTTTTTT.

The chain employs TRBV4-3 and TRBJ1-1; a weak D match, TRBD1 (6 bases). Trimming took off 0 bases at V and 5 bases at J, with 16 bases between the two ends. The CDR3 totals 16 residues. Germline lookup yields CDR1 LGHNA and CDR2 YSLEER. CDR3 sequence reads: CASSQDILGAGTEAFF. The CDR3 DNA reads TGCGCCAGCAGCCAAGATATCCTGGGGGCCGGGACTGAAGCTTTCTTT.

This clone is a singleton in its sample. CDR3 region: CASSDSGLSSSYNEQFF. CDR3 nucleotides: TGTGCCAGCAGCGATTCCGGACTCTCCAGCTCCTACAATGAGCAGTTCTTC. The chain recombines TRBV9 with TRBJ2-1; maybe TRBD2 (5 bases). Germline V gives CDR1 SGDLS, CDR2 YYNGEE. V dropped 3 bases and J dropped 0 bases, with 16 bases sitting between them. This CDR3 is 17 amino acids long. Supplemented by reference TRBV9 and TRBJ2-1, the full variable domain reads DSGVTQTPKHLITATGQRVTLRCSPRSGDLSVYWYQQSLDQGLQFLIQYYNGEERAKGNILERFSAQQFPDLHSELNLSSLELGDSALYFCASSDSGLSSSYNEQFFGPGTRLTVL.

The chain employs TRBV10-3 and TRBJ1-2; TRBD1 is a possible D gene (6 bases). Trimming pared 3 bases from V and 4 bases from J, leaving 12 bases between. Germline CDR1 and CDR2: ENHRY and SYGVKD. The CDR3 extends over 14 amino acids. CDR3 loop: CAISDARGSYGYTF. The CDR3 nucleotides are TGTGCCATCAGTGATGCAAGGGGGTCCTATGGCTACACCTTC.

The V and J genes are TRBV12-5 and TRBJ2-1; D unresolved. V dropped 1 base and J dropped 0 bases, with 19 bases sitting between them. CDR1 is LGHNT and CDR2 is FRNRAP in the germline V gene. This CDR3 is 19 amino acids long. The CDR3 region is CASGLASPGRTDSYNEQFF. The CDR3 DNA sequence: TGTGCTAGTGGTTTGGCCAGCCCAGGACGGACGGACTCCTACAATGAGCAGTTCTTC.

The genes are TRBV10-3 and TRBJ2-3, with 13 bases that match TRBD2. The CDR3 has 15 amino acids. V gave up 10 bases and J gave up 2 bases; unmatched junction bases: 6. Germline loops: CDR1 ENHRY, CDR2 SYGVKD. CDR3 amino acids: CATRTSGGPTDTQYF. CDR3 coding DNA: TGTGCCACTCGGACTAGCGGGGGTCCCACAGATACGCAGTATTTT.

Of note for this clone: Other DNA sequences in this sample translate to the same CDR3. The J gene is TRBJ1-1, the V gene TRBV6-1, with D possibly matching TRBD1 (5 bases). CDR3 length: 14 residues. The germline gives CDR1 MNHNS, CDR2 SASEGT. The germline V and J ends were trimmed by 2 bases and 4 bases, with 11 bases remaining between them. CDR3 residues: CASSENGAGTEAFF. Here the CDR3 DNA reads TGTGCCAGCAGTGAAAATGGGGCCGGCACTGAAGCTTTCTTT.

V usage is TRBV18 and J usage is TRBJ2-6, with 7 positions matching TRBD1. The V segment lost 3 bases and the J segment 0 bases; nucleotides outside the gene matches: 5. The CDR3 contains 17 residues. Looked up from germline, CDR1 is KGHSH and CDR2 is LQKENI. The CDR3 DNA reads as TGTGCCAGCTCACCTGGACAGGTGGGCTCTGGGGCCAACGTCCTGACTTTC. It translates to CASSPGQVGSGANVLTF.

A single count supports this clone. The same CDR3 arises from other DNA sequences in this sample as well. The chain uses TRBV7-2 and TRBJ2-5; D is possibly TRBD2 (5 bases). CDR1 and CDR2 (germline): SGHTA, FQGNSA. This CDR3 is 13 amino acids long. V was clipped by 3 bases and J by 2 bases, with 7 bases between them. This CDR3 reads CASSFGGQETQYF. For the CDR3, the DNA is TGTGCCAGCAGCTTTGGCGGGCAAGAGACCCAGTACTTC.

The chain recombines TRBV14 with TRBJ1-4, with D maybe TRBD1 (6 bases). The CDR3 loop spans 16 amino acids. Deletions cut 1 base from V and 3 bases from J, with 12 bases between. Germline V gene sequence: CDR1 SGHDN, CDR2 FVKESK. The CDR3 DNA sequence: TGTGCCAGCAGCCAAGTAGGGGGAACGGCTAATGAAAAACTGTTTTTT. This translates into CASSQVGGTANEKLFF. Using reference TRBV14 and TRBJ1-4 for the parts outside the CDR3, the full variable domain is EAGVTQFPSHSVIEKGQTVTLRCDPISGHDNLYWYRRVMGKEIKFLLHFVKESKQDESGMPNNRFLAERTGGTYSTLKVQPAELEDSGVYFCASSQVGGTANEKLFFGSGTQLSVL.

The V and J genes are TRBV19 and TRBJ1-5, with TRBD1 as a possible D gene (6 bases). The V end was cut by 5 bases, the J end by 4 bases, with 15 bases between. The CDR3 is 15 residues long. CDR1 is LNHDA and CDR2 is SQIVND in the germline V gene (reference sequence). The CDR3 nucleotides read TGTGCCAGTAGTGAACTACAGGGTGGGAATCAGCCCCAGCATTTT. As protein: CASSELQGGNQPQHF.

The CDR3 sequence is CASSQDSFWESSYNEQFF. The CDR3 DNA is TGCGCCAGCAGCCAAGATTCTTTCTGGGAAAGTTCCTACAATGAGCAGTTCTTC. The rearrangement links TRBV4-3 to TRBJ2-1; no clear D gene. Germline loops: CDR1 LGHNA, CDR2 YSLEER. V lost 0 bases to trimming and J lost 1 base, with 16 bases between them. CDR3 length: 18 residues.

This clone was detected once. The CDR3 bases are TGCAGCGTTGCCGGGACAGGTATTTACGAGCAGTACTTC. It yields the protein CSVAGTGIYEQYF. The chain links TRBV29-1 to TRBJ2-7, with 8 bases fitting TRBD1. This CDR3 region has 13 residues. After removal of 4 bases from V and 4 bases from J, the junction contained 6 bases not matched to a gene. CDR1 and CDR2 from the germline V gene are SQVTM and ANQGSEA.

The chain is built from TRBV15 and TRBJ1-1, with 10 bases matching TRBD1. V shed 2 bases and J 11 bases; nucleotides not matched to a gene: 5. This CDR3 contains 13 residues. The V gene's germline CDR1 is LNHNV and CDR2 YYDKDF (reference sequence). This CDR3 reads CATSRTGTGVAFF. The CDR3 DNA sequence: TGTGCCACCAGCAGAACCGGGACAGGGGTCGCTTTCTTT.

This chain uses TRBV3-1 (or the pseudogene TRBV3-2) with TRBJ2-1, with 11 bases fitting TRBD2. The length of the CDR3 is 15 residues. Germline V CDR1 and CDR2: LGHDT, YNNKEL (reference sequence). The trim removed 4 bases at V and 3 bases at J, leaving 2 bases unmatched. The CDR3 nucleotides are TGTGCCAGCAGCCGAACTAGCGGGGGCTACAATGAGCAGTTCTTC. This sequence encodes CASSRTSGGYNEQFF.

V usage is TRBV3-1 (or the pseudogene TRBV3-2) and J usage is TRBJ1-5; possibly TRBD1 for D (5 bases). Germline CDR1 and CDR2: LGHDT and YNNKEL (reference sequence). The CDR3 length is 12 residues. V dropped 3 bases and J dropped 8 bases, with 8 bases sitting between them. The CDR3: CASSHRGKPQHF. CDR3 DNA sequence: TGTGCCAGCAGCCATAGGGGCAAGCCCCAGCATTTT.